The TCR beta chain described here comes from a study of shared clonotypes between healthy human individuals. Study observations and caveats: Compared with memory subsets, naive subsets generally had larger estimated richness.

For this clone: What it recognizes is unknown.

When replicate PCRs were run on sorted subsets, they used about 220 ng DNA, 30,000 to 35,000 T cell genomes. The protocol was immunoSEQ multiplex PCR, while the TCRdb copy is restricted to in-frame clones and leaves out a portion. The sample records around 620,000 clones, around 95% being singletons. CD45RO negativity and positive selection for CCR7 defined naive CD8 cells, a population that excluded terminally differentiated effector memory CD45RA+ cells. The V end was cut by 1 base, the J end by 4 bases, with 14 bases between. The CDR3 length is 15 residues. The germline V gene encodes CDR1 SGHDT and CDR2 YYEEEE.

The chain combines TRBV5-6 with TRBJ1-1; the D gene is possibly TRBD1 (5 bases). The receptor's source is a woman aged 30 to 39 in good health. Sequencing input: naive CD8+ T cells sorted from blood. CDR3 region: CASSLRSGVFTEAFF. The CDR3 DNA reads as TGTGCCAGCAGCTTGCGGTCGGGGGTGTTCACTGAAGCTTTCTTT.